The 10 T cell receptor beta chains given below trace back to one sample, sequenced in a study of human T cells and chemical hapten exposure. From the RACE reads, TCRdb called clonotypes with MiXCR, one entry per CDR3 protein. Seen here are just over 80,000 distinct CDR3 sequences, over 8.5% observed once, and the top ten hold 4% to 5.5%. Noted time point: patch test 1, 2 weeks after DPC sensitization. Treatment noted: therapeutic diphenylcyclopropenone sensitization with weekly scalp DPC. Sequenced material: whole blood, taken in connection with sensitization to the hapten diphenylcyclopropenone (DPC). The receptors derive from a woman aged 50 to 60 with alopecia areata. Some clones in this sample may be carry-over from other donors' samples.

This clonotype was picked up many times. The V call is TRBV6-2 or TRBV6-3, the J call TRBJ1-5; perhaps TRBD1 as D (5 bases). There are 14 residues in the CDR3. The V gene's germline CDR1 is MNHEY and CDR2 SVGEGT. V shed 6 bases and J shed 1 base, with 10 bases lying between them. The CDR3 loop is CASRENRSNQPQHF. Written as DNA, the CDR3 is TGTGCCAGCAGGGAAAACAGGAGCAATCAGCCCCAGCATTTT.

Comment on this clonotype: A much larger clonotype is one base distant, so this may be a read error. J is TRBJ2-7 and V is TRBV19; D is unclear. The germline CDR1 and CDR2 sequences are LNHDA and SQIVND (reference sequence). This CDR3 spans 16 amino acids. CDR3 region: CASSIDGSSGVYERYF. CDR3 bases: TGTGCCAGTAGTATCGACGGCTCGTCAGGTGTGTACGAGCGGTACTTC.

The chain employs TRBV11-2 and TRBJ2-7; 8 nucleotides match TRBD2. J lost 6 bases, V lost 5 bases, and 9 bases had no gene match. CDR1 and CDR2 (germline): SGHAT, FQNNGV. CDR3 size: 14 residues. As DNA, the CDR3 is TGTGCCAGCAGCCCTCCGGGACTAGATGGCGAGCAGTACTTC. This codes for CASSPPGLDGEQYF.

This clonotype was counted many times. The rearrangement joins TRBV7-9 to TRBJ2-3; 9 bases align to TRBD2. V shed 2 bases and J 2 bases; nucleotides not matched to a gene: 8. The CDR3 is 17 residues long. The germline gives CDR1 SEHNR, CDR2 FQNEAQ (reference sequence). CDR3 in amino acids: CASSLPTSGEPTDTQYF. The CDR3, as DNA: TGTGCCAGCAGCTTACCGACTAGCGGCGAGCCCACAGATACGCAGTATTTT.

Points on this clonotype: Since a much larger clone is just one base distant, this may be a read error. The chain uses TRBV20-1 and TRBJ2-1, with TRBD2 as a possible D gene (5 bases). CDR1 DFQATT and CDR2 SNEGSKA come from the germline V gene (reference sequence). The V end was cut by 5 bases, the J end by 5 bases, with 13 bases between. The CDR3 is 13 residues long. In DNA, the CDR3 is TGCAGTGCTCGGGATAATAATAACAATGAGCAGTTCTTC. Protein sequence: CSARDNNNNEQFF.

In its sample, this clonotype was seen a few times. The chain recombines TRBV5-1 with TRBJ1-1; a weak D match, TRBD1 (5 bases). Trimming pared 0 bases from V and 5 bases from J, leaving 14 bases between. This CDR3 spans 15 amino acids. Germline V CDR1 and CDR2: SGHRS, YFSETQ. CDR3 protein: CASSLAGGRGTEAFF. CDR3 DNA sequence: TGCGCCAGCAGCTTGGCCGGAGGGAGGGGTACTGAAGCTTTCTTT.

This clonotype was observed a few times. V is TRBV5-1 and J is TRBJ1-1; D unclear. The germline CDR1 and CDR2 sequences are SGHRS and YFSETQ. The CDR3 is made up of 13 amino acids. V was pared by 4 bases and J by 7 bases, with 14 bases between. The CDR3 DNA sequence: TGCGCCAGCAGCGCTGCCCGGACGGGTGAAGCTTTCTTT. It is translated as CASSAARTGEAFF.

The V and J genes are TRBV18 and TRBJ2-2; no clear D. The CDR3 totals 15 residues. Trimming pared 2 bases from V and 4 bases from J, leaving 11 bases between. Germline V CDR1 and CDR2: KGHSH, LQKENI. CDR3 loop: CASSPRTVVTGELFF. The CDR3 nucleotides read TGTGCCAGCTCACCAAGGACGGTCGTCACCGGGGAGCTGTTTTTT.

This clonotype was seen more than once but under ten times. The chain employs TRBV10-2 and TRBJ2-5; D is ambiguous. The CDR3 is made up of 11 amino acids. V was clipped by 5 bases and J by 2 bases, with 3 bases between them. The germline CDR1 and CDR2 sequences are WSHSY and SAAADI. CDR3 residues: CASSTQETQYF. The CDR3 nucleotides read TGCGCCAGCAGTACTCAAGAGACCCAGTACTTC.

This clonotype was detected only a few times. The chain has TRBV29-1 and TRBJ2-5; no clear D gene. V was pared by 7 bases and J by 2 bases, with 14 bases between. Germline CDR1 SQVTM, CDR2 ANQGSEA. The length of the CDR3 is 13 residues. CDR3 DNA sequence: TGCAGCGCTTGCCCGTTCCCTCAAGAGACCCAGTACTTC. This codes for CSACPFPQETQYF.